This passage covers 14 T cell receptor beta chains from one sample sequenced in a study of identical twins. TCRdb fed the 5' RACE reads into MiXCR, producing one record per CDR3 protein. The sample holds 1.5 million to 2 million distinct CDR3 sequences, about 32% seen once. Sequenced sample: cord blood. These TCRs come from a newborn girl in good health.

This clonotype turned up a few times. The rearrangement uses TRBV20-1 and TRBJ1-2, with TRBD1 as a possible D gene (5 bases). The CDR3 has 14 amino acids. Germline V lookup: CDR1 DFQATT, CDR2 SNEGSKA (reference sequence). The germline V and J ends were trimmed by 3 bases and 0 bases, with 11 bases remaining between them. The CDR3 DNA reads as TGCAGTGCTAGGCGCACGACAGCTAACTATGGCTACACCTTC. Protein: CSARRTTANYGYTF.

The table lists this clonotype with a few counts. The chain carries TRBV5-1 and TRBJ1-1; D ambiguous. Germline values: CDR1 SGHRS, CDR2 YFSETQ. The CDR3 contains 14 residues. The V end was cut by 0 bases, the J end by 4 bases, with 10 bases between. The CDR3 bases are TGCGCCAGCAGCTTGGAAAGGGAAGTCACTGAAGCTTTCTTT. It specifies CASSLEREVTEAFF.

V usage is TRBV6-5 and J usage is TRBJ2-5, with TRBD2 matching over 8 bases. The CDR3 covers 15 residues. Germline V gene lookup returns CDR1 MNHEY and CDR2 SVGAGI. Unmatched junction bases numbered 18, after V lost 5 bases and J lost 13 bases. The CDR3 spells CASSPPGLASYERYF. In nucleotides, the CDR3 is TGTGCCAGCAGTCCCCCTGGACTAGCCTCCTACGAGCGGTACTTC.

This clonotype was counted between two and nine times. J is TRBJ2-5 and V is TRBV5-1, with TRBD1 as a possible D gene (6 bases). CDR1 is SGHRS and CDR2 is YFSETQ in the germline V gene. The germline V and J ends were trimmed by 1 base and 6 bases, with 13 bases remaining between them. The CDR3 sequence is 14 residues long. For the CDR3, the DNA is TGCGCCAGCAGCTTGTACAGGGACGATCAGACCCAGTACTTC. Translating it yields CASSLYRDDQTQYF.

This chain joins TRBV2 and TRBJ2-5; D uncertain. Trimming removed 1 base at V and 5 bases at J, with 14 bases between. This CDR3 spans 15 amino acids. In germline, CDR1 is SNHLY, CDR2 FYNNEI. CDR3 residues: CASSEGPSPVETQYF. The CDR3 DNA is TGTGCCAGCAGTGAAGGACCGTCTCCGGTGGAGACCCAGTACTTC.

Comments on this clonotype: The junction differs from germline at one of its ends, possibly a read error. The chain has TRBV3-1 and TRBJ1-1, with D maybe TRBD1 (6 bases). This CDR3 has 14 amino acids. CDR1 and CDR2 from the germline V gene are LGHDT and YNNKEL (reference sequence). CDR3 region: CASIQEGGNTEAFF. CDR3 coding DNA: TGTGCCAGCATCCAAGAGGGGGGGAACACTGAAGCTTTCTTT.

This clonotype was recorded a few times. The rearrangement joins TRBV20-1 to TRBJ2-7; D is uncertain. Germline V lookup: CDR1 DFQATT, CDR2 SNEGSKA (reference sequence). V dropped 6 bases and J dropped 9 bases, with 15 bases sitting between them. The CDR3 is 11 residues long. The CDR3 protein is CSADKTDGQYF. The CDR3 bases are TGCAGTGCGGATAAAACGGATGGGCAGTACTTC.

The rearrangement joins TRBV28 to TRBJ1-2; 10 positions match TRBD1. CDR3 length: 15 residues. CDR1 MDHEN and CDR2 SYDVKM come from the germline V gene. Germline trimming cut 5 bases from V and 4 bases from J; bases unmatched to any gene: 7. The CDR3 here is CASSHRTGGSYGYTF. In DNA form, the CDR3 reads TGTGCCAGCAGTCACCGGACAGGGGGAAGCTATGGCTACACCTTC.

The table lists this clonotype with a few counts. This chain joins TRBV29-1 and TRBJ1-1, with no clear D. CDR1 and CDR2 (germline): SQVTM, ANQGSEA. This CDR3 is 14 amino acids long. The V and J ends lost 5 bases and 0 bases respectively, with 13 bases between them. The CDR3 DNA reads TGCAGCGTTTCCCCGGCCCATGTGAACACTGAAGCTTTCTTT. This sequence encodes CSVSPAHVNTEAFF.

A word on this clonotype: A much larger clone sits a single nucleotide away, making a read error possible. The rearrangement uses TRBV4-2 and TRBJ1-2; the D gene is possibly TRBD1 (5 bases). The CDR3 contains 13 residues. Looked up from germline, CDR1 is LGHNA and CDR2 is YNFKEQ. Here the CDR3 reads CVSSRTSNYGYTF. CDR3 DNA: TGTGTCAGCAGCCGGACATCTAACTATGGCTACACCTTC.

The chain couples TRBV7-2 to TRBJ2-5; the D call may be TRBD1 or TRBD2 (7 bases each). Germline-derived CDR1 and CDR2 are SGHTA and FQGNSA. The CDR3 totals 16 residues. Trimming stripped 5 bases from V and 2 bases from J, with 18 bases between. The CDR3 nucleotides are TGTGCCAGCAGCCGAAGCGCAGGGGGGGGGCAAGAGACCCAGTACTTC. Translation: CASSRSAGGGQETQYF. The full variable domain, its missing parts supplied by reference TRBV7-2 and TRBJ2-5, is GAGVSQSPSNKVTEKGKDVELRCDPISGHTALYWYRQSLGQGLEFLIYFQGNSAPDKSGLPSDRFSAERTGGSVSTLTIQRTQQEDSAVYLCASSRSAGGGQETQYFGPGTRLLVL.

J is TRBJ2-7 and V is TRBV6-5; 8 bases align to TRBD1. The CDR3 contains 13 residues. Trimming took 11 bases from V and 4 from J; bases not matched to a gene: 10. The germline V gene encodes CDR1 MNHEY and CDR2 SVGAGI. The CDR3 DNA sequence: TGTGCCGTATCCGGGACAGGTCCTTACGAGCAGTACTTC. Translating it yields CAVSGTGPYEQYF.

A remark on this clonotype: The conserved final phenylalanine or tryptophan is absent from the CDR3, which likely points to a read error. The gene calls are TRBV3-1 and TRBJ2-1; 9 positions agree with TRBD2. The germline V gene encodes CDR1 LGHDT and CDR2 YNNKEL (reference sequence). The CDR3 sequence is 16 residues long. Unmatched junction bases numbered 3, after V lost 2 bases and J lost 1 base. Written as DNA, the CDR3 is TGTGCCAGCAGCCAAACCCTAGCGGGGTCCTACAATGAGCAGTTCTCC. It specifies CASSQTLAGSYNEQFS.

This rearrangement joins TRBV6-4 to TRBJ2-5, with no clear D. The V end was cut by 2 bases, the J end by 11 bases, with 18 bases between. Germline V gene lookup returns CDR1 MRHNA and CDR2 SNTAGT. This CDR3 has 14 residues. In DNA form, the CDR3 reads TGTGCCAGCAGTGACGAGGTTCTCGTTGGTAAGCAGTACTTC. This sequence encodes CASSDEVLVGKQYF.